This T cell receptor beta chain was captured by sequencing in a study of T-cell memory formation after mild COVID-19. With respect to this clonotype: Antigen unknown.

In TCRdb, the 5' RACE reads were re-called with MiXCR into one record per CDR3 protein. This sample yields fewer than 350,000 distinct CDR3 sequences, of which approximately 15% are seen a single time; around 20% belongs to the top ten. Broader study findings: Cross-reactive memory seemingly joined, as some responding clones were found in pre-infection memory.

This CDR3 is built from 19 residues. V dropped 1 base and J dropped 0; count of bases not matched to a gene: 6. The V gene's germline CDR1 is MNHEY and CDR2 SMNVEV (reference sequence). The chain recombines TRBV27 with TRBJ2-3; 14 nucleotides agree with TRBD2. The receptor comes from a man younger than 30 who had mild COVID-19 (a few samples of this study predate the infection). Cell type and time point are not known. The sample comprised PBMCs or a T cell subset sorted from them (not recorded which). The CDR3 spells CASSLWGTSGGPSTDTQYF. CDR3 bases: TGTGCCAGCAGTTTATGGGGGACTAGCGGGGGCCCCAGCACAGATACGCAGTATTTT.